The 15 T cell receptor beta chains in this list originate from one sample, sequenced in a study of graft-versus-host responses after intestinal transplantation. Their antigens remain unidentified. Some clones are missing from TCRdb's copy, which holds only in-frame ones; the method was immunoSEQ multiplex PCR. Counted here are approximately 80,000 clones, 85% to 90% occurring once; the ten biggest clones make up under 0.4%. The input for sequencing was unstimulated CD4+ T cells sorted from spleen or lymph node cells, taken before intestinal transplant. The receptors here all came from a human donor who received an intestinal transplant.

This clone appeared a single time. The chain joins TRBV6-5 to TRBJ2-2; D is possibly TRBD1 (7 bases). Germline CDR1 and CDR2: MNHEY and SVGAGI. The CDR3 has 15 amino acids. The ends were cut back, 2 bases at V and 4 bases at J, with 11 bases in the middle. CDR3 sequence (DNA): TGTGCCAGCAGTTACGGGCAGGGGGGCACCGGGGAGCTGTTTTTT. It specifies CASSYGQGGTGELFF.

The rearrangement uses TRBV10-3 and TRBJ2-7; the match to TRBD1 covers 7 bases. The germline V gene encodes CDR1 ENHRY and CDR2 SYGVKD. J was trimmed by 2 bases and V by 6 bases; bases with no gene match: 10. The CDR3 consists of 15 residues. The CDR3 bases are TGTGCCATCAGAGACGACAGGGAGACCCCCTACGAGCAGTACTTC. It yields the protein CAIRDDRETPYEQYF.

This CDR3 reads CASSSTGTNSYEQYF. CDR3 sequence (DNA): TGCGCCAGCAGCTCGACAGGGACCAACTCCTACGAGCAGTACTTC. The chain is built from TRBV5-1 and TRBJ2-7; 7 nucleotides align to TRBD1. J gave up 0 bases and V 3 bases, and 6 bases lay outside the gene matches. Germline V gives CDR1 SGHRS, CDR2 YFSETQ. The CDR3 is made up of 15 amino acids.

V gene TRBV30 combines with J gene TRBJ1-3; weak D call: TRBD1 (6 bases). This CDR3 is 16 amino acids long. Per germline, CDR1 GTSNPN and CDR2 SVGIG (reference sequence). Trimming removed 0 bases at V and 2 bases at J, with 14 bases between. The CDR3 DNA sequence: TGTGCCTGGAGTGTACGGTCAGGGGTGGCTGGAAACACCATATATTTT. Protein product: CAWSVRSGVAGNTIYF.

This chain joins TRBV29-1 and TRBJ2-5, with 9 bases that match TRBD2. This CDR3 contains 14 residues. The V gene end was trimmed by 5 bases and the J gene end by 2 bases; junction bases not matched to a gene: 6. The germline CDR1 and CDR2 sequences are SQVTM and ANQGSEA. The CDR3: CSVPRLADQETQYF. CDR3 nucleotide sequence: TGCAGCGTTCCCAGACTAGCGGATCAAGAGACCCAGTACTTC.

A note on this clone: The sample holds other DNA sequences that translate to the same CDR3. V gene TRBV28 combines with J gene TRBJ1-5; TRBD1 matches 7 bases. The J segment lost 2 bases and the V segment lost 2 bases, leaving 3 bases of the junction unmatched. The germline V gene has CDR1 MDHEN and CDR2 SYDVKM. CDR3 length equals 15 residues. The CDR3 DNA reads TGTGCCAGCAGTTTACAGGGGGGTGGCAATCAGCCCCAGCATTTT. Residues: CASSLQGGGNQPQHF.

The CDR3 bases are TGTGCCAGCAGTCTCCTCGGGAGTATTGGGACTATGCTTTCCTACGAGCAGTACTTC. It codes for CASSLLGSIGTMLSYEQYF. The rearrangement joins TRBV28 to TRBJ2-7; 7 positions agree with TRBD2. Germline CDR1 is MDHEN and CDR2 is SYDVKM. Trimming removed 5 bases from V and 1 base from J; junction bases left unmatched: 20. This CDR3 has 19 residues.

The chain combines TRBV29-1 with TRBJ1-2, with D possibly matching TRBD1 (6 bases). The CDR3 contains 14 residues. Trimming cost V 7 bases and J 4 bases, with 19 bases left between them. Germline lookup yields CDR1 SQVTM and CDR2 ANQGSEA. The CDR3 bases are TGCAGCGCCGAAAGACAGGAGACCCGCTATGGCTACACCTTC. Residues: CSAERQETRYGYTF. Together with reference TRBV29-1 and TRBJ1-2, the CDR3 gives the full variable domain: SAVISQKPSRDICQRGTSLTIQCQVDSQVTMMFWYRQQPGQSLTLIATANQGSEATYESGFVIDKFPISRPNLTFSTLTVSNMSPEDSSIYLCSAERQETRYGYTFGSGTRLTVV.

The chain uses TRBV20-1 and TRBJ1-3; D not resolved. Germline lookup yields CDR1 DFQATT and CDR2 SNEGSKA (reference sequence). The CDR3 contains 11 residues. Between the trimmed V and J ends, which lost 7 bases and 1 base, there was a span of 5 bases. As DNA, the CDR3 is TGCAGTGTAAAATCTGGAAACACCATATATTTT. This codes for CSVKSGNTIYF.

This clone was seen a handful of times. The chain carries TRBV5-1 and TRBJ1-4; 10 bases agree with TRBD1. Germline lookup yields CDR1 SGHRS and CDR2 YFSETQ. The CDR3 extends over 16 amino acids. The V and J ends lost 0 bases and 8 bases, in that order; junction bases with no gene match: 7. Here the CDR3 reads CASSLGFGQGVEKLFF. The CDR3 DNA follows: TGCGCCAGCAGCTTGGGATTCGGACAGGGGGTGGAAAAACTGTTTTTT.

V and J are TRBV6-6 and TRBJ2-7; maybe TRBD1 (6 bases). The CDR3 has 16 residues. The V gene lost 0 bases and the J gene lost 3 bases, with 15 bases spanning the gap. Germline assignment: CDR1 MNHNY and CDR2 SVGAGI (reference sequence). The chain's CDR3 is CASSYSKAGVYYEQYF. Written as DNA, the CDR3 is TGTGCCAGCAGTTACTCGAAGGCAGGGGTTTACTACGAGCAGTACTTC.

The chain combines TRBV2 with TRBJ1-1; the D gene is possibly TRBD1 (5 bases). The CDR3 loop spans 14 amino acids. CDR1 is SNHLY, CDR2 FYNNEI, per germline. V was clipped by 1 base and J by 1 base, with 7 bases between them. The CDR3 spells CASSEGTSNTEAFF. Written as DNA, the CDR3 is TGTGCCAGCAGTGAAGGGACATCGAACACTGAAGCTTTCTTT. Using reference TRBV2 and TRBJ1-1 for the parts outside the CDR3, the full variable domain is EPEVTQTPSHQVTQMGQEVILRCVPISNHLYFYWYRQILGQKVEFLVSFYNNEISEKSEIFDDQFSVERPDGSNFTLKIRSTKLEDSAMYFCASSEGTSNTEAFFGQGTRLTVV.

This sequence joins TRBV7-8 and TRBJ2-1; 7 bases are shared with TRBD1. The CDR3 loop spans 16 amino acids. J gave up 9 bases and V 2 bases, and 13 bases lay outside the gene matches. Per germline, CDR1 SGHVS and CDR2 FQNEAQ. Here the CDR3 reads CASSLRQGGWSGEQFF. The CDR3 region has the DNA TGTGCCAGCAGCTTACGGCAAGGGGGCTGGAGCGGTGAGCAGTTCTTC.

The CDR3 here is CAWSVAGGSQETQYF. CDR3 nucleotide sequence: TGTGCCTGGAGTGTAGCCGGGGGGTCTCAAGAGACCCAGTACTTC. This chain links TRBV30 with TRBJ2-5; 7 bases fit TRBD2. This CDR3 is built from 15 residues. The junction had 6 bases not matched to a gene; V was cut back by 0 bases and J by 2 bases. Germline CDR1 is GTSNPN and CDR2 is SVGIG (reference sequence).

The chain is built from TRBV5-1 and TRBJ2-7, with D possibly TRBD2 on 5 matching bases. Germline V gene lookup returns CDR1 SGHRS and CDR2 YFSETQ. There are 15 residues in the CDR3. V lost 3 bases to trimming and J lost 5 bases, with 18 bases between them. The CDR3 is CASSSLGGRVNEQYF. The CDR3 nucleotides are TGCGCCAGCAGCTCCCTCGGTGGGAGAGTGAACGAGCAGTACTTC.